A selection of T cell receptor beta chains follows, all from one sample in a study of control samples from healthy donors and cancer patients. Generated by immunoSEQ multiplex PCR, the TCRdb table keeps only in-frame clones and is missing some. The repertoire includes some 120,000 clones, 80% to 95% of them detected once, and 2% to 2.5% sits in the top ten. The sample comprised blood. All receptors derive from a man younger than 35 in good health. The CDR3 runs from the conserved cysteine through the conserved F or W. D genes are given only for firm matches. Size is omitted from some rows. Given values are once, few, many or a class for expanded clones.

TRBV30	TRBJ2-1	-	-	TGTGCCTGGCAGTGGGGGGACAATGAGCAGTTCTTC	CAWQWGDNEQFF
TRBV12-5	TRBJ2-3	-	-	TGTGCTAGTGGTTTTGGGGTGGATACGCAGTATTTT	CASGFGVDTQYF
TRBV18	TRBJ1-4	-	TRBD1	TGTGCCAGCTCACCCCGGGACAGGGGAACTAATGAAAAACTGTTTTTT	CASSPRDRGTNEKLFF
TRBV2	TRBJ2-3	-	-	TGTGCCAGCAGCGCCGATCGAGGGGGGGGCGTTCATGAGCAGTATTTT	CASSADRGGGVHEQYF
TRBV11-3	TRBJ2-3	once	-	TGTGCCAGCAGCTTATTGGGGGATACGCAGTATTTT	CASSLLGDTQYF
TRBV14	TRBJ2-1	-	-	TGTGCCAGCAGCCAAGATTACAATGAGCAGTTCTTC	CASSQDYNEQFF
TRBV28	TRBJ1-1	-	TRBD1	TGTGCCAGCACCGCCAGGGGGTATGGCGACACTGAAGCTTTCTTT	CASTARGYGDTEAFF
TRBV5-1	TRBJ1-5	few	-	TGCGCCAGCAGCTCGGATAGCAATCAGCCCCAGCATTTT	CASSSDSNQPQHF
TRBV4-1	TRBJ2-5	-	-	TGCGCCAGCAGCGAAGGGGGTTCAGAGGAGACCCAGTACTTC	CASSEGGSEETQYF
TRBV30	TRBJ1-5	-	TRBD1	TGTGCCTGGAGTCCAGGACAGGGCGGGCAGCCCCAGCATTTT	CAWSPGQGGQPQHF
TRBV28	TRBJ1-4	-	-	TGTGCCAGCAGTCCCGGACTGACTACTAATGAAAAACTGTTTTTT	CASSPGLTTNEKLFF
TRBV7-2	TRBJ1-4	-	-	TGTGCCAGCAGCTTACTTCGGGGGTGGGCTAATGAAAAACTGTTTTTT	CASSLLRGWANEKLFF
TRBV6-1	TRBJ2-7	few	-	TGTGCCAGCAGTGAAGTCGAAGGGTACTCCTACGAGCAGTACTTC	CASSEVEGYSYEQYF
TRBV27	TRBJ1-4	-	TRBD1	TGTGCCAGCAGTTTACAACCGACAGGGGATGGAAAACTGTTTTTT	CASSLQPTGDGKLFF
TRBV10-1	TRBJ1-1	once	TRBD1	TGCGCCAGCACTCCGGGACAGGGGGCGAACACTGAAGCTTTCTTT	CASTPGQGANTEAFF
TRBV2	TRBJ2-3	-	TRBD2	TGTGCCAGCGGCGGGAGCACGGTCCCAGATACGCAGTATTTT	CASGGSTVPDTQYF